Ten or more counts support the clone carrying this T cell receptor (beta chain). The study drew its healthy controls from blood bank volunteers in Maryland, USA. A single record per CDR3 protein comes from TCRdb applying MiXCR to the 5' RACE reads. The table has more than 35,000 distinct CDR3 sequences, about 6% seen once. This sample is drawn from a study of neurological immune-mediated disorders. This clonotype was obtained from a woman in her thirties or forties in good health. The sample taken for sequencing was CD4+ T cells from blood.

CDR3 loop: CASSPRGSGGGNEQFF. CDR3 in DNA: TGTGCCAGCTCACCACGAGGAAGTGGAGGAGGCAATGAGCAGTTCTTC. V gene TRBV18 combines with J gene TRBJ2-1; a possible D gene is TRBD2 (5 bases). The CDR3 loop spans 16 amino acids. The V end was cut by 1 base, the J end by 6 bases, with 16 bases between. The germline CDR1 and CDR2 sequences are KGHSH and LQKENI.